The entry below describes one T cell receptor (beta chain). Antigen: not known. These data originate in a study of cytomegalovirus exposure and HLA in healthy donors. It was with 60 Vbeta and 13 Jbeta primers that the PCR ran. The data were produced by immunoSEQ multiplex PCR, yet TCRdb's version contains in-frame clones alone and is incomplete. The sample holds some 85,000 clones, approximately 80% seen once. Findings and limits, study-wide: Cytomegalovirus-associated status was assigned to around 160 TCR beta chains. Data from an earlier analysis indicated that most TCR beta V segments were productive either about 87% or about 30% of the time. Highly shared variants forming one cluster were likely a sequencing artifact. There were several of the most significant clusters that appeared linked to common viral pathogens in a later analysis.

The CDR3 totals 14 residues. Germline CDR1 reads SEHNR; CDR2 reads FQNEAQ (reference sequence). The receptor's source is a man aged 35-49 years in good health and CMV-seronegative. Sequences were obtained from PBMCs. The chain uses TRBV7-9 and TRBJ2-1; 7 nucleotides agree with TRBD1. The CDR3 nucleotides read TGTGCGAGCCGGTCCGGGACAGTCTACAATGAGCAGTTCTTC. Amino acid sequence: CASRSGTVYNEQFF. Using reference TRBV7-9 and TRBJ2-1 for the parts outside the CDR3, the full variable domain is DTGVSQNPRHKITKRGQNVTFRCDPISEHNRLYWYRQTLGQGPEFLTYFQNEAQLEKSRLLSDRFSAERPKGSFSTLEIQRTEQGDSAMYLCASRSGTVYNEQFFGPGTRLTVL.